A single sample gave rise to the 22 T cell receptor beta chains below, sequenced in a study of beta chain features in type 1 diabetes. Investigators reverse transcribed all isolated RNA, so they sequenced expressed TCRB transcripts. Profiled with immunoSEQ multiplex PCR; TCRdb holds only in-frame clones, not every one. Among about 40,000 clones listed, about half were seen once. The sample comprised central memory CD4+ T cells from blood. These receptors all stem from a woman aged 18 to 35 in good health.

The chain has TRBV12-2 and TRBJ1-2; TRBD1 is the table's D call and was not checked against the DNA. TRBV12-2 is recorded as a pseudogene. The CDR3 totals 16 residues. The CDR3 sequence is CASRSRRQGNSYGYTF. The CDR3 nucleotides are TGTGCAAGTCGCTCAAGGCGACAGGGAAATTCCTATGGCTACACCTTC.

This sequence joins TRBV14 and TRBJ2-7; D remains ambiguous. Germline loops: CDR1 SGHDN, CDR2 FVKESK. This CDR3 contains 14 residues. Trimming shortened V by 4 bases and J by 3 bases, and 13 bases separated the two germline ends. CDR3 DNA: TGTGCCAGCAGCCCGACTCGATCCGGCTACGAGCAGTACTTC. This translates into CASSPTRSGYEQYF.

This clone has only a few counts. The chain joins TRBV10-2 to TRBJ1-2, with 9 bases lining up with TRBD1. After removal of 2 bases from V and 2 bases from J, the junction contained 3 bases not matched to a gene. There are 15 residues in the CDR3. The germline V gene has CDR1 WSHSY and CDR2 SAAADI. The CDR3, as DNA: TGCGCCAGCAGTGAGAGTGGACAGGGGAACTATGGCTACACCTTC. Protein sequence: CASSESGQGNYGYTF.

The chain uses TRBV18 and TRBJ2-7, with 9 nucleotides matching TRBD1. CDR1 KGHSH and CDR2 LQKENI come from the germline V gene. V lost 5 bases to trimming and J lost 4 bases; unmatched junction nucleotides: 12. CDR3 length: 16 residues. The CDR3 is CASSYRTGQGLYEQYF. CDR3 sequence (DNA): TGTGCCAGCTCATATCGAACGGGACAGGGTCTATACGAGCAGTACTTC.

The chain recombines TRBV11-2 with TRBJ2-3; 8 bases match TRBD1. CDR3 length: 17 residues. Germline values: CDR1 SGHAT, CDR2 FQNNGV. V lost 7 bases, J lost 5 bases, and 17 bases stayed unmatched. The DNA for the CDR3 is TGTGCCAGCACAAAGACAGGGGTGAGCAGAGTAGGAGATACGCAGTATTTT. It yields the protein CASTKTGVSRVGDTQYF.

The chain carries TRBV19 and TRBJ1-1, with D perhaps matching TRBD1 (6 bases). V dropped 5 bases and J dropped 4 bases, with 17 bases sitting between them. The germline gives CDR1 LNHDA, CDR2 SQIVND (reference sequence). The CDR3 spans 15 residues. The CDR3 spells CASSPGGGLGTEAFF. The CDR3 DNA reads TGTGCCAGTAGTCCCGGGGGGGGGCTGGGCACTGAAGCTTTCTTT.

Written as DNA, the CDR3 is TGTGCCAGTAGCCCCGGGGGGTTCGCGAACACCGGGGAGCTGTTTTTT. Translating gives CASSPGGFANTGELFF. The rearrangement joins TRBV19 to TRBJ2-2; 7 nucleotides line up with TRBD2. V was clipped by 6 bases and J by 0 bases; unmatched bases: 7. This CDR3 contains 16 residues. The germline gives CDR1 LNHDA, CDR2 SQIVND (reference sequence).

V usage is TRBV19 and J usage is TRBJ1-1; weak D call: TRBD1 (5 bases). Germline CDR1 LNHDA, CDR2 SQIVND (reference sequence). This CDR3 has 14 residues. V lost 9 bases and J lost 2, with 16 bases in between. The CDR3 coding sequence is TGTGCCAGCACCCGCAGGGAAGGTAACACTGAAGCTTTCTTT. It yields the protein CASTRREGNTEAFF.

The chain recombines TRBV4-2 with TRBJ2-4, with 12 nucleotides matching TRBD2. Germline CDR1 and CDR2: LGHNA and YNFKEQ. CDR3 length: 14 amino acids. The trim removed 4 bases at V and 10 bases at J, leaving 5 bases unmatched. Here the CDR3 reads CASSPRLAGEIQYF. The CDR3 nucleotides are TGTGCCAGCAGCCCCCGACTAGCGGGAGAAATTCAGTACTTC.

The gene calls are TRBV27 and TRBJ2-7; 9 bases agree with TRBD2. Germline values: CDR1 MNHEY, CDR2 SMNVEV (reference sequence). The CDR3 consists of 13 residues. V trimming: 5 bases; J trimming: 4 bases; junction bases outside the gene matches: 3. The CDR3 DNA reads TGTGCCAGCAGTGTAGCGGGAGTTTACGAGCAGTACTTC. Protein: CASSVAGVYEQYF.

The chain joins TRBV5-1 to TRBJ2-1; a possible D gene is TRBD2 (7 bases). Germline V gene data show CDR1 as SGHRS and CDR2 as YFSETQ. This CDR3 has 15 amino acids. V lost 4 bases and J 7 bases, leaving 18 bases between the germline ends. The CDR3 loop is CASSTGGGGTNEQFF. DNA of the CDR3: TGCGCCAGCAGCACCGGAGGGGGGGGTACGAATGAGCAGTTCTTC.

This clone ranks as medium-sized (0.01 to 0.1%). The chain has TRBV5-1 and TRBJ1-2, with 9 bases aligning to TRBD1. Looked up from germline, CDR1 is SGHRS and CDR2 is YFSETQ. The V and J ends lost 3 bases and 8 bases, in that order; junction bases with no gene match: 8. This CDR3 spans 14 amino acids. CDR3 coding DNA: TGCGCCAGCAGCTGGGGACAGGGTGGCGGAGGCTACACCTTC. It codes for CASSWGQGGGGYTF. The whole variable domain, remainder taken from reference TRBV5-1 and TRBJ1-2, is KAGVTQTPRYLIKTRGQQVTLSCSPISGHRSVSWYQQTPGQGLQFLFEYFSETQRNKGNFPGRFSGRQFSNSRSEMNVSTLELGDSALYLCASSWGQGGGGYTFGSGTRLTVV.

This clone was recorded once. The rearrangement links TRBV6-1 to TRBJ1-5; a possible D gene is TRBD1 (6 bases). The germline CDR1 and CDR2 sequences are MNHNS and SASEGT. Trimming removed 5 bases from V and 5 bases from J, with 10 bases in between. CDR3 size: 13 residues. CDR3 DNA sequence: TGTGCCAGCAGTCATAACAGGGATCAGCCCCAGCATTTT. This codes for CASSHNRDQPQHF.

The CDR3 spells CASCPEGFGYGYTF. In DNA form, the CDR3 reads TGTGCCAGCTGCCCAGAGGGCTTTGGCTATGGCTACACCTTC. This chain connects TRBV6-1 to TRBJ1-2; D gene ambiguous. V was shortened by 8 bases and J by 4 bases, with 17 bases between the two germline ends. CDR1 and CDR2 from the germline V gene are MNHNS and SASEGT. The length of the CDR3 is 14 residues.

The J gene is TRBJ2-3, the V gene TRBV7-2; 10 nucleotides match TRBD2. Unmatched junction bases numbered 3, after V lost 2 bases and J lost 4 bases. Germline V gives CDR1 SGHTA, CDR2 FQGNSA. The CDR3 sequence is 15 residues long. The CDR3 region has the DNA TGTGCCAGCAGCTTAAAAGCGGGAGGGTCAGATACGCAGTATTTT. Translated: CASSLKAGGSDTQYF.

This clone was seen more than once but under ten times. This chain links TRBV10-3 with TRBJ1-6; TRBD1 matches 10 bases. Germline trimming cut 6 bases from V and 6 bases from J; bases unmatched to any gene: 8. CDR3 length equals 16 residues. Per the germline V gene, CDR1 is ENHRY and CDR2 is SYGVKD. The CDR3 reads CAIRPGTGVLNSPLHF. The CDR3, as DNA: TGTGCCATCAGGCCCGGGACAGGGGTGCTTAATTCACCCCTCCACTTT.

The genes are TRBV27 and TRBJ1-5, with 11 bases identical to TRBD1. V lost 4 bases to trimming and J lost 6 bases; unmatched junction nucleotides: 17. Germline V gene lookup returns CDR1 MNHEY and CDR2 SMNVEV (reference sequence). The CDR3 has 19 amino acids. The CDR3 sequence is CASSSRIVAGTGGGQPQHF. CDR3 sequence (DNA): TGTGCCAGCAGTTCCCGCATCGTCGCCGGGACAGGGGGAGGTCAGCCCCAGCATTTT.

Here the CDR3 reads CASSGGGPWTEAFF. The CDR3 coding sequence is TGTGCCAGCAGTGGGGGGGGGCCGTGGACTGAAGCTTTCTTT. V usage is TRBV6-1 and J usage is TRBJ1-1; a weak D match, TRBD1 (6 bases). CDR1 and CDR2 from the germline V gene are MNHNS and SASEGT. Deletions cut 4 bases from V and 5 bases from J, with 14 bases between. The CDR3 consists of 14 residues.

V usage is TRBV7-2 and J usage is TRBJ1-4; no definite D call. The CDR3 is 13 residues long. With 6 bases removed from V and 5 bases from J, the gap between germline ends came to 10 bases. CDR1 and CDR2 from the germline V gene are SGHTA and FQGNSA. For the CDR3, the DNA is TGTGCCAGCAGTTCCGGGATGAATGAAAAACTGTTTTTT. Amino acids: CASSSGMNEKLFF.

This clone came up once. The chain has TRBV2 and TRBJ2-6, with 8 nucleotides matching TRBD2. After removal of 6 bases from V and 0 bases from J, the junction contained 10 bases not matched to a gene. Germline values: CDR1 SNHLY, CDR2 FYNNEI. The CDR3 length is 18 residues. CDR3 region: CASRPGAGGGSGANVLTF. In DNA form, the CDR3 reads TGTGCCAGCAGGCCCGGGGCGGGAGGAGGCTCTGGGGCCAACGTCCTGACTTTC.

The V gene is TRBV5-1, the J gene TRBJ1-4, with 8 bases identical to TRBD1. This CDR3 spans 14 amino acids. Germline CDR1 reads SGHRS; CDR2 reads YFSETQ. V was clipped by 4 bases and J by 7 bases; unmatched bases: 6. This CDR3 is CASSPRGLSEKLFF. The CDR3 DNA reads as TGCGCCAGCAGCCCCAGGGGGCTTTCTGAAAAACTGTTTTTT. The full variable domain, with the rest looked up from reference TRBV5-1 and TRBJ1-4, is KAGVTQTPRYLIKTRGQQVTLSCSPISGHRSVSWYQQTPGQGLQFLFEYFSETQRNKGNFPGRFSGRQFSNSRSEMNVSTLELGDSALYLCASSPRGLSEKLFFGSGTQLSVL.

This clone occurred a few times. The chain has TRBV2 and TRBJ2-1; 10 positions match TRBD2. Trimming at V came to 2 bases and at J to 2 bases, leaving 6 bases not matched to a gene. CDR1 is SNHLY and CDR2 is FYNNEI in the germline V gene. CDR3 size: 17 residues. This CDR3 reads CASSEHTGLATYNEQFF. In DNA form, the CDR3 reads TGTGCCAGCAGTGAACATACGGGACTAGCGACCTACAATGAGCAGTTCTTC.